These 26 T cell receptor beta chains came from one sample sequenced in a study of T cells after yellow fever vaccination. TCRdb called the 5' RACE reads again in MiXCR, with one record for every CDR3 protein. The sample has 95,000 to 150,000 distinct CDR3 sequences; approximately 16% are singletons. The sequencing here drew on CD8+ T cells sorted from PBMCs, taken 5 days after the yellow fever booster vaccination. The receptors shown here come from a man aged 18 to 35 who received the YFV17D yellow fever vaccine.

CDR3 protein: CASSLAVGGAFF. CDR3 DNA sequence: TGTGCCAGCAGTTTAGCTGTAGGAGGGGCTTTCTTT. The rearrangement uses TRBV12-3 or TRBV12-4 and TRBJ1-1; D gene uncertain. Between the trimmed V and J ends, which lost 0 bases and 11 bases, there was a span of 10 bases. The CDR3 is made up of 12 amino acids.

This clonotype was seen only a few times. The chain carries TRBV4-2 and TRBJ2-1; D gene ambiguous. The CDR3 is 16 residues long. From germline, CDR1 is LGHNA and CDR2 YNFKEQ. Trimming stripped 0 bases from V and 5 bases from J, with 14 bases between. CDR3 amino acids: CASSQDGLLSNNEQFF. The DNA for the CDR3 is TGTGCCAGCAGCCAAGATGGTCTACTTTCGAACAATGAGCAGTTCTTC.

In this sample, this clonotype turned up a few times. This chain links TRBV12-3 or TRBV12-4 with TRBJ1-5; D ambiguous. The CDR3 is 13 amino acids. Trimming removed 4 bases from V and 7 bases from J, with 11 bases in between. The chain's CDR3 is CASSWQGRQPQHF. The CDR3 DNA follows: TGTGCCAGCAGTTGGCAAGGTCGCCAGCCCCAGCATTTT.

This clonotype was found many times. The chain uses TRBV29-1 and TRBJ2-6; D not certain. The CDR3 has 13 amino acids. Trimming pared 6 bases from V and 0 bases from J, leaving 6 bases between. Germline loops: CDR1 SQVTM, CDR2 ANQGSEA. The CDR3 here is CSVAFSGANVLTF. The CDR3 region has the DNA TGCAGCGTGGCGTTCTCTGGGGCCAACGTCCTGACTTTC.

This chain connects TRBV11-3 to TRBJ2-3, with TRBD1 as a possible D gene (6 bases). Germline V gives CDR1 SGHNT, CDR2 YENEEA. The V gene lost 0 bases and the J gene lost 6 bases, with 13 bases spanning the gap. CDR3 length equals 15 residues. CDR3 nucleotide sequence: TGTGCCAGCAGCTTAGAGGCAGGGGATGCCGATACGCAGTATTTT. Its translation: CASSLEAGDADTQYF.

This clonotype was seen a handful of times. This chain connects TRBV5-1 to TRBJ1-2; tentatively, D is TRBD1 (6 bases). CDR1 and CDR2 from the germline V gene are SGHRS and YFSETQ. There are 14 residues in the CDR3. The ends were cut back, 2 bases at V and 6 bases at J, with 14 bases in the middle. CDR3 sequence: CASSFRQAGNGYTF. CDR3 sequence (DNA): TGCGCCAGCAGCTTCAGACAGGCGGGTAATGGCTACACCTTC.

This clonotype was counted at least ten times. This chain joins TRBV6-1 and TRBJ2-3, with 12 bases matching TRBD2. The length of the CDR3 is 15 residues. The V gene end was trimmed by 2 bases and the J gene end by 4 bases; junction bases not matched to a gene: 1. CDR1 MNHNS and CDR2 SASEGT come from the germline V gene. CDR3 in amino acids: CASSELAGGPDTQYF. CDR3 in DNA: TGTGCCAGCAGTGAACTAGCGGGGGGGCCAGATACGCAGTATTTT.

The gene calls are TRBV5-1 and TRBJ2-1; D not resolved. The germline V gene encodes CDR1 SGHRS and CDR2 YFSETQ. V lost 7 bases and J lost 6, with 14 bases in between. This CDR3 has 13 residues. This chain's CDR3 is CASAISTGNEQFF. The CDR3 bases are TGCGCCAGCGCGATAAGCACGGGCAATGAGCAGTTCTTC.

J is TRBJ1-5 and V is TRBV9; D unresolved. V was trimmed by 0 bases and J by 0 bases, leaving 7 bases between them. Germline CDR1 and CDR2: SGDLS and YYNGEE. CDR3 length equals 15 residues. The CDR3 DNA follows: TGTGCCAGCAGCGTAGAAGGGAATAGCAATCAGCCCCAGCATTTT. Its protein is CASSVEGNSNQPQHF.

In its sample, this clonotype was seen many times. The chain employs TRBV4-1 and TRBJ2-1; D is uncertain. The CDR3 has 14 residues. Per germline, CDR1 MGHRA and CDR2 YSYEKL. The germline V and J ends were trimmed by 1 base and 8 bases, with 12 bases remaining between them. This CDR3 reads CASSQGMGPHEQFF. Here the CDR3 DNA reads TGCGCCAGCAGCCAAGGAATGGGTCCGCATGAGCAGTTCTTC.

There are a few counts of this clonotype. V is TRBV12-3 or TRBV12-4 and J is TRBJ2-5; 7 positions match TRBD2. Trimming removed 6 bases from V and 5 bases from J; junction bases left unmatched: 12. The CDR3 runs 15 residues. The CDR3 DNA reads as TGTGCCAGCAGAGATATCCTGAGCGGGGTTGAGACCCAGTACTTC. Translating gives CASRDILSGVETQYF.

This clonotype was seen only a few times. V and J are TRBV4-1 and TRBJ1-6, with a tentative D call TRBD1 (6 bases). Trimming pared 5 bases from V and 5 bases from J, leaving 13 bases between. CDR3 length equals 15 residues. Germline CDR1 and CDR2: MGHRA and YSYEKL. The CDR3 sequence: CASSNVHRDNSPLHF. DNA for the CDR3: TGCGCCAGCAGCAATGTACACAGGGATAATTCACCCCTCCACTTT.

The chain recombines TRBV7-2 with TRBJ2-1; tentatively, D is TRBD1 or TRBD2 (5 bases each). CDR3 length: 19 residues. V was clipped by 1 base and J by 5 bases, with 24 bases between them. Per the germline V gene, CDR1 is SGHTA and CDR2 is FQGNSA. This chain's CDR3 is CASSLVFFRGPNRHNEQFF. Written as DNA, the CDR3 is TGTGCCAGCAGCTTAGTCTTCTTCCGGGGCCCCAATCGCCACAATGAGCAGTTCTTC.

V gene TRBV29-1 combines with J gene TRBJ2-7; perhaps D is TRBD1 or TRBD2 (6 bases each). V was clipped by 7 bases and J by 0 bases, with 19 bases between them. CDR1 SQVTM and CDR2 ANQGSEA come from the germline V gene. CDR3 length: 15 amino acids. CDR3 sequence (DNA): TGCAGCGCCCGCGGATCGGGGGCGAGCTCCTACGAGCAGTACTTC. It translates to CSARGSGASSYEQYF.

This clonotype has more than one count but fewer than ten. V usage is TRBV7-9 and J usage is TRBJ2-7; D is perhaps TRBD1 (5 bases). The CDR3 length is 14 residues. Germline-derived CDR1 and CDR2 are SEHNR and FQNEAQ (reference sequence). With 2 bases removed from V and 0 bases from J, the gap between germline ends came to 8 bases. The CDR3 nucleotides read TGTGCCAGCAGCTTACGTCAGGGCTCCTACGAGCAGTACTTC. It specifies CASSLRQGSYEQYF. The entire variable domain, with the rest obtained from reference TRBV7-9 and TRBJ2-7, is as follows: DTGVSQNPRHKITKRGQNVTFRCDPISEHNRLYWYRQTLGQGPEFLTYFQNEAQLEKSRLLSDRFSAERPKGSFSTLEIQRTEQGDSAMYLCASSLRQGSYEQYFGPGTRLTVT.

This chain uses TRBV4-1 with TRBJ2-1; the D gene is possibly TRBD1 (5 bases). Germline values: CDR1 MGHRA, CDR2 YSYEKL. Trimming removed 0 bases from V and 9 bases from J, with 21 bases in between. The CDR3 is 17 amino acids. CDR3 protein: CASSQEGASTPGPEQFF. The DNA for the CDR3 is TGCGCCAGCAGCCAAGAAGGGGCGTCTACCCCAGGGCCTGAGCAGTTCTTC.

This clonotype has only a few counts. The V call is TRBV4-1, the J call TRBJ1-1, with a weak D call TRBD1 (5 bases). Trimming stripped 4 bases from V and 3 bases from J, with 12 bases between. The CDR3 has 14 residues. Germline V gene sequence: CDR1 MGHRA, CDR2 YSYEKL. The CDR3 region has the DNA TGCGCCAGCAGCCCAGATATGACAGACACTGAAGCTTTCTTT. Its translation is CASSPDMTDTEAFF.

This clonotype has just a few counts. CDR3 sequence (DNA): TGTGCCAGCAGCTTACCGACTTACAGTGTGTACGAGCAGTACTTC. It specifies CASSLPTYSVYEQYF. The chain carries TRBV7-9 and TRBJ2-7; D gene unclear. V dropped 2 bases and J dropped 4 bases, with 15 bases sitting between them. Germline CDR1 is SEHNR and CDR2 is FQNEAQ (reference sequence). This CDR3 has 15 residues.

The chain links TRBV6-2 or TRBV6-3 to TRBJ2-7; no reliable D call. Trimming left V 3 bases short and J 3 bases short, with 9 bases between. The CDR3 consists of 13 residues. CDR1 is MNHEY and CDR2 is SVGEGT in the germline V gene. This chain's CDR3 is CASSYSRVYEQYV. In DNA, the CDR3 is TGTGCCAGCAGTTATTCCAGAGTCTACGAGCAGTACGTC.

This clonotype showed up just a few times. The chain carries TRBV29-1 and TRBJ1-1, with D uncertain. The CDR3 runs 13 residues. Trimming removed 3 bases at V and 5 bases at J, with 13 bases between. Germline V gene data show CDR1 as SQVTM and CDR2 as ANQGSEA. The CDR3 region is CSVDLPLGTEAFF. Written as DNA, the CDR3 is TGCAGCGTTGACCTGCCATTGGGGACTGAAGCTTTCTTT.

The chain carries TRBV7-6 and TRBJ2-1; D ambiguous. CDR1 is SGHVS and CDR2 is FNYEAQ in the germline V gene. Trimming left V 4 bases short and J 8 bases short, with 15 bases between. The CDR3 is made up of 14 amino acids. Here the CDR3 reads CASSSRLYHDEQFF. In DNA, the CDR3 is TGTGCCAGCAGCTCCCGACTTTACCACGATGAGCAGTTCTTC. Based on the CDR3 plus reference TRBV7-6 and TRBJ2-1, the full variable domain is GAGVSQSPRYKVTKRGQDVALRCDPISGHVSLYWYRQALGQGPEFLTYFNYEAQQDKSGLPNDRFSAERPEGSISTLTIQRTEQRDSAMYRCASSSRLYHDEQFFGPGTRLTVL.

This clonotype has a handful of counts. The chain uses TRBV6-2 or TRBV6-3 and TRBJ2-3, with TRBD2 matching 13 bases. CDR1 and CDR2 (germline): MNHEY, SVGEGT. The trim removed 7 bases at V and 3 bases at J, leaving 10 bases unmatched. This CDR3 comprises 17 residues. The CDR3 DNA reads as TGTGCCAGCACCGATGGGACTAGCGGGGCGGAAACAGATACGCAGTATTTT. Its protein is CASTDGTSGAETDTQYF.

The chain is built from TRBV7-9 and TRBJ1-2; 8 nucleotides agree with TRBD1. V was pared by 3 bases and J by 5 bases, with 2 bases of the junction left unmatched. The CDR3 sequence is 13 residues long. Per the germline V gene, CDR1 is SEHNR and CDR2 is FQNEAQ (reference sequence). The CDR3 loop is CASSLGQVYGYTF. CDR3 sequence (DNA): TGTGCCAGCAGCTTGGGACAGGTTTATGGCTACACCTTC. Complete variable domain (other parts from reference TRBV7-9 and TRBJ1-2): DTGVSQNPRHKITKRGQNVTFRCDPISEHNRLYWYRQTLGQGPEFLTYFQNEAQLEKSRLLSDRFSAERPKGSFSTLEIQRTEQGDSAMYLCASSLGQVYGYTFGSGTRLTVV.

This clonotype has only a few counts. The V gene is TRBV4-3, the J gene TRBJ1-2, with D perhaps matching TRBD1 (6 bases). Trimming removed 2 bases from V and 8 bases from J, with 15 bases in between. The length of the CDR3 is 14 residues. Germline V gene data show CDR1 as LGHNA and CDR2 as YSLEER. CDR3 in DNA: TGCGCCAGCAGCCAAAGTGCCCAGGGGTACGGCTACACCTTC. Translating it yields CASSQSAQGYGYTF.

The chain combines TRBV7-3 with TRBJ1-6; D remains ambiguous. The length of the CDR3 is 15 residues. Per germline, CDR1 SGHTA and CDR2 FQGTGA. V was shortened by 5 bases and J by 2 bases, with 10 bases between the two germline ends. For the CDR3, the DNA is TGTGCCAGCAGCCTCCTAGGTACCTATAATTCACCCCTCCACTTT. Protein product: CASSLLGTYNSPLHF.

This rearrangement joins TRBV6-5 to TRBJ2-7; TRBD2 is a possible D gene (7 bases). CDR3 length: 15 residues. From germline, CDR1 is MNHEY and CDR2 SVGAGI. V lost 0 bases to trimming and J lost 5 bases, with 14 bases between them. The CDR3 is CASSYSRGGPNEQYF. The CDR3 nucleotides read TGTGCCAGCAGTTACTCGAGGGGGGGCCCCAACGAGCAGTACTTC.